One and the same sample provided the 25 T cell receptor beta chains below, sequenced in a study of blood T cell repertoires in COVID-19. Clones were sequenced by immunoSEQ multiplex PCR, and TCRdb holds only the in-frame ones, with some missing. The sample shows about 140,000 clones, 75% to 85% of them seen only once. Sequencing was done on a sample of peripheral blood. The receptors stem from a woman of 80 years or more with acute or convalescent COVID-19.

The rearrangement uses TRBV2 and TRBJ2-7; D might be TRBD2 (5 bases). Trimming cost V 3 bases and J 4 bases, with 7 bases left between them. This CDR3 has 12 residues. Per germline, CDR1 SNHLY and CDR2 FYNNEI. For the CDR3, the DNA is TGTGCCAGCAGTGATGGCGGGTACGAGCAGTACTTC. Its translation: CASSDGGYEQYF.

CDR3 DNA sequence: TGCGCCAGCAGCCTTTATGTCGAGAATCAGCCCCAGCATTTT. Translation: CASSLYVENQPQHF. The J gene is TRBJ1-5, the V gene TRBV4-1; D is undetermined. Per germline, CDR1 MGHRA and CDR2 YSYEKL. Deletions cut 4 bases from V and 4 bases from J, with 11 bases between. The CDR3 loop spans 14 amino acids.

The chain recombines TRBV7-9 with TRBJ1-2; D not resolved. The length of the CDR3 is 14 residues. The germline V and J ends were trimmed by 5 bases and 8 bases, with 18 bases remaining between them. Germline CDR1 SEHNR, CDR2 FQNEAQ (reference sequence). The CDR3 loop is CASSQPEIPRGYTF. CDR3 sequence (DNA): TGTGCCAGCAGCCAACCCGAAATTCCACGGGGCTACACCTTC. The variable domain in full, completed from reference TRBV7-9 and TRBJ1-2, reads DTGVSQNPRHKITKRGQNVTFRCDPISEHNRLYWYRQTLGQGPEFLTYFQNEAQLEKSRLLSDRFSAERPKGSFSTLEIQRTEQGDSAMYLCASSQPEIPRGYTFGSGTRLTVV.

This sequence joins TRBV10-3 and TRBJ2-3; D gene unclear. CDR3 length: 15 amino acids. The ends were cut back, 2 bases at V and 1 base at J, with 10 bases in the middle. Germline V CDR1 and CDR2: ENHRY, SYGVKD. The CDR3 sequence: CAISEGFRGTDTQYF. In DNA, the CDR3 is TGTGCCATCAGTGAGGGGTTCCGGGGCACAGATACGCAGTATTTT.

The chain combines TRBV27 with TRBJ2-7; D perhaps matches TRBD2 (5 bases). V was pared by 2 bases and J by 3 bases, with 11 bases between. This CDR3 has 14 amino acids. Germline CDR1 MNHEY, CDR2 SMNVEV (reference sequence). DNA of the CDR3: TGTGCCAGCAGTTTAAGGCTAGGGAGCTACGAGCAGTACTTC. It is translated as CASSLRLGSYEQYF.

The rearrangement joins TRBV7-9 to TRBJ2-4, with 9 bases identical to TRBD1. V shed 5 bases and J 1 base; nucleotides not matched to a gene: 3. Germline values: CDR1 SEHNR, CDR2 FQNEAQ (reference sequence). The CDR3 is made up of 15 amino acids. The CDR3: CASSVQGAAKNIQYF. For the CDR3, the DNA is TGTGCCAGCAGCGTACAGGGGGCCGCCAAAAACATTCAGTACTTC.

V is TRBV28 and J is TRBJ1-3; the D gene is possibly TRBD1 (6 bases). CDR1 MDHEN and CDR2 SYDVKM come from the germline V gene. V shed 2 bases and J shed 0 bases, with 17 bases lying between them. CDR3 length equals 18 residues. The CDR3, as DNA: TGTGCCAGCAGTTTACTCCGCGACGGGACACTCTCTGGAAACACCATATATTTT. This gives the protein CASSLLRDGTLSGNTIYF.

CDR3 sequence (DNA): TGCAGCGTTCGCGGGACTTTAGAATCCTACGAGCAGTACTTC. Translation: CSVRGTLESYEQYF. The chain carries TRBV29-1 and TRBJ2-7, with D perhaps TRBD2 (6 bases). Trimming took 5 bases from V and 1 from J, leaving 15 bases between them. This CDR3 region has 14 residues. Per the germline V gene, CDR1 is SQVTM and CDR2 is ANQGSEA.

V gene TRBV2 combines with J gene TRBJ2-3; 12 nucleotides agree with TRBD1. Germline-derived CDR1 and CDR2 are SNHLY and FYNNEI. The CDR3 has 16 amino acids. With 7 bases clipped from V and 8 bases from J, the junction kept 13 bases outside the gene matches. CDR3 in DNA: TGTGCCAGCAAACTACCGGGACAGGGGGCAAGGGTTACGCAGTATTTT. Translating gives CASKLPGQGARVTQYF.

The CDR3 reads CSASDFEKLFF. The CDR3 nucleotides read TGCAGTGCTAGCGACTTTGAAAAACTGTTTTTT. The V call is TRBV20-1, the J call TRBJ1-4; unclear D gene. The length of the CDR3 is 11 residues. In germline, CDR1 is DFQATT, CDR2 SNEGSKA (reference sequence). With 3 bases removed from V and 7 bases from J, the gap between germline ends came to 6 bases.

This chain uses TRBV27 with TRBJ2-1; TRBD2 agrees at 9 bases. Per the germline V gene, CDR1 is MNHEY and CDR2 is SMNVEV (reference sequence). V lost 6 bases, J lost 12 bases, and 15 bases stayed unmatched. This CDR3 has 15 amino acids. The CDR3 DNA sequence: TGTGCCAGCAGACCCGGGACTAGCTGGGCTGGGTGGCAGTTCTTC. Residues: CASRPGTSWAGWQFF.

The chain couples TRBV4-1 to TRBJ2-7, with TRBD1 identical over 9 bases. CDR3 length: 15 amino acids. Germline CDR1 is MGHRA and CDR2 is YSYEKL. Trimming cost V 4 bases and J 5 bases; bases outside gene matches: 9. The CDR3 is CASSPYRGRNNEQYF. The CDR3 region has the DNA TGCGCCAGCAGCCCGTACAGGGGGCGAAACAACGAGCAGTACTTC.

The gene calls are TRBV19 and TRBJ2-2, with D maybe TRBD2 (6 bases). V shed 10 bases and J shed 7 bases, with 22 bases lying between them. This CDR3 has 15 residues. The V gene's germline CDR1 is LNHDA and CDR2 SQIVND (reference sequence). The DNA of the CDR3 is TGTGCCACTTCACTGGGGACTGCAACATTCGGGGAGCTGTTTTTT. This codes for CATSLGTATFGELFF.

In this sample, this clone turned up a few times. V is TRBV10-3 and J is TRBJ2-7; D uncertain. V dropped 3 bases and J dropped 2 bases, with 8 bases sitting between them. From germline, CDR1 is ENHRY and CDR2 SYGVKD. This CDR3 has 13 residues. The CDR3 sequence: CAISDGQTYEQYF. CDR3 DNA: TGTGCCATCAGTGATGGGCAGACCTACGAGCAGTACTTC.

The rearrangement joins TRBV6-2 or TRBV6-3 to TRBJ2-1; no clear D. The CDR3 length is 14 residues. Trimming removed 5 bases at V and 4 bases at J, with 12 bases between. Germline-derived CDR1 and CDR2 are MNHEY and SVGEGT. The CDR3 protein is CASSAILGYNEQFF. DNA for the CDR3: TGTGCCAGCAGTGCGATTCTAGGTTACAATGAGCAGTTCTTC.

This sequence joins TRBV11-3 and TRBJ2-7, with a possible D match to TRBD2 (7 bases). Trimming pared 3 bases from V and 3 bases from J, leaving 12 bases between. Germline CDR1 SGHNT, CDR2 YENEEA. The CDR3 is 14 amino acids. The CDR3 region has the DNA TGTGCCAGCAGCTTGGGAGGGGGAGGCTACGAGCAGTACTTC. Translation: CASSLGGGGYEQYF. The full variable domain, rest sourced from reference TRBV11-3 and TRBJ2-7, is EAGVVQSPRYKIIEKKQPVAFWCNPISGHNTLYWYLQNLGQGPELLIRYENEEAVDDSQLPKDRFSAERLKGVDSTLKIQPAELGDSAVYLCASSLGGGGYEQYFGPGTRLTVT.

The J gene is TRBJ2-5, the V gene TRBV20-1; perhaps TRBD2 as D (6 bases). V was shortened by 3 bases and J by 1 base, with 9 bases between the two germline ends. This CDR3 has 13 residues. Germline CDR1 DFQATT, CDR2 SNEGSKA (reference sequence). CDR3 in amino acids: CSASDGGQETQYF. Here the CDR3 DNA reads TGCAGTGCTAGTGACGGGGGCCAAGAGACCCAGTACTTC.

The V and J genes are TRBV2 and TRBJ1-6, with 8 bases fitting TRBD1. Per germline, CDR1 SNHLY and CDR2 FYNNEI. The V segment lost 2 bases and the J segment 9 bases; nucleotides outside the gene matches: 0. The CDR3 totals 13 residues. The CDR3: CASSEQGASPLHF. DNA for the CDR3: TGTGCCAGCAGTGAACAGGGGGCTTCACCCCTCCACTTT.

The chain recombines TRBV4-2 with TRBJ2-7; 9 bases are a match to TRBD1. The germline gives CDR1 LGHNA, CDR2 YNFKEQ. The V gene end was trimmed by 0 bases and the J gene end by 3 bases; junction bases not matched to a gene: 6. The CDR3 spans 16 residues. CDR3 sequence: CASSQEAAGQGYEQYF. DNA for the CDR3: TGTGCCAGCAGCCAAGAGGCTGCGGGACAGGGCTACGAGCAGTACTTC.

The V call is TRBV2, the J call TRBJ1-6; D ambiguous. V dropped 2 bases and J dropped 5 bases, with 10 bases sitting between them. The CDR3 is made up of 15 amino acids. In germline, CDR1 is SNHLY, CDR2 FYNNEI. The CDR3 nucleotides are TGTGCCAGCAGTGAATTTTTGGCCGATAATTCACCCCTCCACTTT. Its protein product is CASSEFLADNSPLHF.

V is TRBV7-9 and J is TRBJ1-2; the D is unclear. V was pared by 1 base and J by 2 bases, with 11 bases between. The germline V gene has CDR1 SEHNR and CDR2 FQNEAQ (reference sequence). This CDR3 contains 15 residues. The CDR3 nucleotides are TGTGCCAGCAGCTTAGGCCACGGGGTAAACTATGGCTACACCTTC. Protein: CASSLGHGVNYGYTF.

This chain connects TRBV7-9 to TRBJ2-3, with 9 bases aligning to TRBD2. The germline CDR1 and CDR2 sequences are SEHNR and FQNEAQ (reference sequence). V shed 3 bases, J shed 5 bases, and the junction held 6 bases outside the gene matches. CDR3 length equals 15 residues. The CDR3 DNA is TGTGCCAGCAGCTTTAGCGGGAGTCTGGGAGATACGCAGTATTTT. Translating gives CASSFSGSLGDTQYF. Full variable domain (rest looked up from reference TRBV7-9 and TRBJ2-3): DTGVSQNPRHKITKRGQNVTFRCDPISEHNRLYWYRQTLGQGPEFLTYFQNEAQLEKSRLLSDRFSAERPKGSFSTLEIQRTEQGDSAMYLCASSFSGSLGDTQYFGPGTRLTVL.

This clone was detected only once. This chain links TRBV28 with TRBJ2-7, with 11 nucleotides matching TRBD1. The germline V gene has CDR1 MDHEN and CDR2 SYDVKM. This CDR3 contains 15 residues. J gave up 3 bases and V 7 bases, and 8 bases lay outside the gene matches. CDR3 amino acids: CASTNSGTGGYEQYF. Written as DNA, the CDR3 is TGTGCCAGCACAAACTCCGGGACAGGGGGCTACGAGCAGTACTTC.

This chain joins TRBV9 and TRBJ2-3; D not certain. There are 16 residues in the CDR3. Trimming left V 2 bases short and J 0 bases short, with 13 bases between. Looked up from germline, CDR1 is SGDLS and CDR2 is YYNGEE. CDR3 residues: CASSVGGGVSTDTQYF. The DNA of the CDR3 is TGTGCCAGCAGCGTTGGTGGCGGAGTTAGCACAGATACGCAGTATTTT.

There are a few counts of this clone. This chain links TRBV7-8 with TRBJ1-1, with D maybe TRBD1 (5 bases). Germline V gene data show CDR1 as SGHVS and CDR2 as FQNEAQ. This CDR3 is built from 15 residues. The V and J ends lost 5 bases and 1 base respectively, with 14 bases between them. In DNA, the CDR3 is TGTGCCAGCAGCCCCTGGACAAACTCGAACACTGAAGCTTTCTTT. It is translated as CASSPWTNSNTEAFF.